The source of this TCR beta chain is a study of T cell responses to AZD1222 COVID-19 vaccine. Broader study findings: White British ancestry dominated among donors, who included more females, and clonal diversity was possibly underestimated. Samples come after the peak T cell response, not at day 14.

As concerns this clone: Its antigen is as yet unknown.

Method: immunoSEQ multiplex PCR; TCRdb's copy keeps in-frame clones and lacks some. Among tens of thousands of clones listed, roughly 90% were seen once. The germline gives CDR1 SGHVS, CDR2 FNYEAQ. This CDR3 contains 15 residues. The V segment lost 6 bases and the J segment 2 bases; nucleotides outside the gene matches: 5. The sample in question was peripheral blood, obtained 28 days after the second AZD1222 dose. The V call is TRBV7-6, the J call TRBJ2-1, with 9 bases that match TRBD1. The receptor's source is an adult who received the AZD1222 COVID-19 vaccine. The CDR3 DNA is TGTGCCAGCAGTCCCGGGACAGGGCCCTACAATGAGCAGTTCTTC. Protein sequence: CASSPGTGPYNEQFF.